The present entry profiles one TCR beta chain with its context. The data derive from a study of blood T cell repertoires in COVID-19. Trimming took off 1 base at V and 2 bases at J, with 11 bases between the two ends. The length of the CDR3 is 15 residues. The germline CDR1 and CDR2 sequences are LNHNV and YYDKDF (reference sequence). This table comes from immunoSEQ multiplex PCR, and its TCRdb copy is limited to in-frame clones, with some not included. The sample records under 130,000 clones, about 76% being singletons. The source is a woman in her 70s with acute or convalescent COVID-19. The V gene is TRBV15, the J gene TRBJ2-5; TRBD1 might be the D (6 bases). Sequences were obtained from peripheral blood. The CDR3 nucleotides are TGTGCCACCAGCAGAGCGGGACAACATCAAGAGACCCAGTACTTC. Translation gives CATSRAGQHQETQYF.